The 27 T cell receptor beta chains reported below all come from one sample, sequenced in a study of T cells in Graves' hyperthyroidism and ophthalmopathy. The CDR3 regions of TCR beta were amplified from RNA transcripts. The primer set for the first-round RT-PCR of the TCR CDR3 was HTBI. Via MiXCR, TCRdb re-called the multiplex PCR reads, giving one row per CDR3 protein. The sample shows over 650,000 distinct CDR3 sequences, 16% of them seen only once. Material for sequencing was blood. The receptors originated from a man between 18 and 29 years old with Graves' hyperthyroidism.

This clonotype was counted only a few times. This chain uses TRBV29-1 with TRBJ2-3, with 7 bases that match TRBD2. In germline, CDR1 is SQVTM, CDR2 ANQGSEA. J gave up 9 bases and V 6 bases, and 12 bases lay outside the gene matches. This CDR3 has 13 amino acids. CDR3 region: CSVAPTLAKTQYF. CDR3 in DNA: TGCAGCGTCGCTCCGACACTAGCGAAAACGCAGTATTTT.

The chain recombines TRBV6-2 or TRBV6-3 with TRBJ2-1; TRBD2 is a possible D gene (6 bases). This CDR3 contains 16 residues. Trimming stripped 8 bases from V and 2 bases from J, with 19 bases between. Germline CDR1 and CDR2: MNHEY and SVGEGT. The CDR3 DNA reads TGTGCCAGCGCTATGGGACTCACCTGGACCTACAATGAGCAGTTCTTC. This encodes CASAMGLTWTYNEQFF.

This clonotype occurred many times. This chain links TRBV18 with TRBJ1-3, with TRBD1 identical over 7 bases. The CDR3 length is 14 residues. In germline, CDR1 is KGHSH, CDR2 LQKENI. The V segment lost 2 bases and the J segment 2 bases; nucleotides outside the gene matches: 0. Here the CDR3 DNA reads TGTGCCAGCTCACCAACAGGGGCTGGAAACACCATATATTTT. Its translation is CASSPTGAGNTIYF.

The chain employs TRBV20-1 and TRBJ1-4, with 8 bases that match TRBD1. The CDR3 is made up of 15 amino acids. Germline-derived CDR1 and CDR2 are DFQATT and SNEGSKA (reference sequence). V lost 0 bases and J lost 7; bases outside the gene matches: 7. The CDR3 DNA is TGCAGTGCTAGAGACTCAGGGGGCGCGGGTGAAAAACTGTTTTTT. Its protein is CSARDSGGAGEKLFF.

This clonotype was found many times. The V and J genes are TRBV30 and TRBJ1-1, with TRBD1 as a possible D gene (5 bases). This CDR3 spans 14 amino acids. Trimming pared 3 bases from V and 5 bases from J, leaving 16 bases between. Germline V gene data show CDR1 as GTSNPN and CDR2 as SVGIG (reference sequence). The CDR3: CAWRGPGRRTEAFF. The CDR3 DNA follows: TGTGCCTGGAGGGGGCCGGGGCGCCGAACTGAAGCTTTCTTT.

The V and J genes are TRBV12-3 or TRBV12-4 and TRBJ2-3, with a weak D call TRBD2 (6 bases). V lost 5 bases to trimming and J lost 0 bases, with 27 bases between them. This CDR3 has 20 amino acids. The CDR3 DNA follows: TGTGCCAGCAGTGGCGGCCAAGCGGGTGAGGACGGTTTTAGCACAGATACGCAGTATTTT. Protein: CASSGGQAGEDGFSTDTQYF.

V is TRBV6-1 and J is TRBJ1-2; 8 bases line up with TRBD1. Looked up from germline, CDR1 is MNHNS and CDR2 is SASEGT. The ends lost 4 bases at V and 8 bases at J; junction bases unmatched: 12. CDR3 size: 15 residues. The CDR3 nucleotides read TGTGCCAGCAGTGCGAGACAGGGGATTCCGGGAGGCTACACCTTC. Translated, it gives CASSARQGIPGGYTF.

This clonotype appeared many times. The chain joins TRBV28 to TRBJ2-7; a possible D gene is TRBD1 (7 bases). The V gene lost 6 bases and the J gene lost 6 bases, with 18 bases spanning the gap. CDR1 and CDR2 (germline): MDHEN, SYDVKM. This CDR3 is built from 14 residues. CDR3 sequence reads: CASRVRRGHGEQYF. The CDR3 nucleotides read TGTGCCAGCAGGGTAAGGAGGGGGCACGGCGAGCAGTACTTC.

The rearrangement joins TRBV19 to TRBJ1-2, with 7 bases fitting TRBD1. Germline CDR1 reads LNHDA; CDR2 reads SQIVND (reference sequence). CDR3 length: 16 residues. Trimming removed 6 bases from V and 6 bases from J; junction bases left unmatched: 16. In DNA form, the CDR3 reads TGTGCCAGTAGGCCAAGGACAGGACATCTAGCGGATGGCTACACCTTC. It yields the protein CASRPRTGHLADGYTF.

V and J are TRBV9 and TRBJ2-4; 12 positions match TRBD1. The CDR3 spans 14 residues. The V segment lost 4 bases and the J segment 9 bases; nucleotides outside the gene matches: 5. The germline CDR1 and CDR2 sequences are SGDLS and YYNGEE. CDR3 DNA sequence: TGTGCCAGCAGCCCCGGGACAGGGGGCTCCATTCAGTACTTC. It is translated as CASSPGTGGSIQYF.

The chain has TRBV6-9 and TRBJ1-4; the match to TRBD1 covers 9 bases. V shed 4 bases and J 3 bases; nucleotides not matched to a gene: 9. The CDR3 loop spans 17 amino acids. Germline loops: CDR1 MNHGY, CDR2 SVAAGI. CDR3 sequence: CASSSLLQGASNEKLFF. CDR3 sequence (DNA): TGTGCCAGCAGTTCATTACTACAGGGGGCTTCTAATGAAAAACTGTTTTTT.

In its sample, this clonotype was seen a few times. The CDR3 region is CASSPGPGPGNTIYF. The CDR3 DNA is TGTGCCAGCAGCCCCGGACCAGGGCCTGGAAACACCATATATTTT. The J gene is TRBJ1-3, the V gene TRBV28; D is perhaps TRBD1 (5 bases). CDR1 is MDHEN, CDR2 SYDVKM, per germline. V was clipped by 6 bases and J by 2 bases, with 14 bases between them. There are 15 residues in the CDR3.

This clonotype was recorded many times. The gene calls are TRBV28 and TRBJ2-7, with D unclear. CDR1 is MDHEN and CDR2 is SYDVKM in the germline V gene. CDR3 length equals 15 residues. Trimming stripped 3 bases from V and 1 base from J, with 13 bases between. DNA of the CDR3: TGTGCCAGCAGTTTGGTTTATGGGGTTTCCTACGAGCAGTACTTC. It specifies CASSLVYGVSYEQYF.

This clonotype has just a few counts. The genes are TRBV3-1 and TRBJ2-3, with 8 bases lining up with TRBD2. The CDR3 length is 16 residues. The ends lost 3 bases at V and 4 bases at J; junction bases unmatched: 9. Germline V lookup: CDR1 LGHDT, CDR2 YNNKEL (reference sequence). This CDR3 reads CASSHRGGPTPDTQYF. CDR3 in DNA: TGTGCCAGCAGCCATCGGGGGGGACCAACCCCAGATACGCAGTATTTT.

The table lists this clonotype with a few counts. The CDR3 reads CASTPFRSLANTGELFF. The CDR3 nucleotides are TGTGCCAGCACTCCATTCCGGTCTCTGGCGAACACCGGGGAGCTGTTTTTT. The rearrangement links TRBV6-2 or TRBV6-3 to TRBJ2-2; unclear D gene. The CDR3 has 17 amino acids. Germline CDR1 is MNHEY and CDR2 is SVGEGT. Trimming removed 7 bases at V and 0 bases at J, with 18 bases between.

This clonotype has only a few counts. The chain uses TRBV20-1 and TRBJ1-4; a possible D gene is TRBD1 (5 bases). The V end was cut by 1 base, the J end by 7 bases, with 13 bases between. The CDR3 is made up of 14 amino acids. The germline gives CDR1 DFQATT, CDR2 SNEGSKA (reference sequence). CDR3 in DNA: TGCAGTGCTAGAGTCCAGGGCCTAGGTGAAAAACTGTTTTTT. It is translated as CSARVQGLGEKLFF.

This clonotype was counted only a few times. This chain uses TRBV12-3 or TRBV12-4 with TRBJ2-1, with 7 nucleotides matching TRBD2. Trimming took 7 bases from V and 5 from J; bases not matched to a gene: 11. The CDR3 extends over 15 amino acids. CDR3 nucleotide sequence: TGTGCCAGCACCGCAGGACTAGACGGGGACAATGAGCAGTTCTTC. Its translation: CASTAGLDGDNEQFF.

This clonotype was detected ten times or more. This chain connects TRBV5-1 to TRBJ2-3; no clear D gene. The germline V gene encodes CDR1 SGHRS and CDR2 YFSETQ. Trimming pared 2 bases from V and 2 bases from J, leaving 9 bases between. There are 14 residues in the CDR3. CDR3 DNA: TGCGCCAGCAGCTTAAGGGTCCCCACAGATACGCAGTATTTT. Translating it yields CASSLRVPTDTQYF.

This clonotype is a singleton in its sample. The chain has TRBV5-1 and TRBJ1-5, with D uncertain. V dropped 0 bases and J dropped 0 bases, with 7 bases sitting between them. The germline V gene encodes CDR1 SGHRS and CDR2 YFSETQ. This CDR3 spans 15 amino acids. This chain's CDR3 is CASSLGPFSNQPQHF. The DNA of the CDR3 is TGCGCCAGCAGCTTGGGGCCTTTTAGCAATCAGCCCCAGCATTTT.

This clonotype was seen a few times. The chain combines TRBV30 with TRBJ2-5; TRBD1 matches 8 bases. Germline V gives CDR1 GTSNPN, CDR2 SVGIG (reference sequence). The CDR3 has 15 amino acids. Losses at the gene ends were 4 bases for V and 1 base for J; bases not matched to a gene: 8. CDR3 in DNA: TGTGCCTGGACCCCCCCGACAGGGGCCCAAGAGACCCAGTACTTC. This encodes CAWTPPTGAQETQYF.

There are a few counts of this clonotype. The V call is TRBV18, the J call TRBJ1-5, with a possible D match to TRBD1 (6 bases). Trimming stripped 2 bases from V and 0 bases from J, with 11 bases between. Germline V gene data show CDR1 as KGHSH and CDR2 as LQKENI. The CDR3 runs to 16 residues. CDR3 sequence (DNA): TGTGCCAGCTCACCAAGGACAGCCTATAGCAATCAGCCCCAGCATTTT. Amino acid sequence: CASSPRTAYSNQPQHF.

This clonotype was observed at least ten times. The CDR3 nucleotides read TGTGCCAGCAGTCCCAGCGGGAGCCCCTCCTACGAGCAGTACTTC. Its protein product is CASSPSGSPSYEQYF. The chain links TRBV28 to TRBJ2-7; the match to TRBD2 covers 8 bases. This CDR3 is built from 15 residues. Losses at the gene ends were 5 bases for V and 0 bases for J; bases not matched to a gene: 6. CDR1 and CDR2 from the germline V gene are MDHEN and SYDVKM.

The chain couples TRBV2 to TRBJ2-7; D ambiguous. CDR3 length: 12 amino acids. Germline V gene lookup returns CDR1 SNHLY and CDR2 FYNNEI. Trimming left V 4 bases short and J 3 bases short, with 7 bases between. The CDR3: CASSVSGYEQYF. The CDR3 DNA sequence: TGTGCCAGCAGTGTTTCAGGCTACGAGCAGTACTTC.

This clonotype was detected many times. This sequence joins TRBV18 and TRBJ1-1; no reliable D call. This CDR3 comprises 13 residues. The germline V and J ends were trimmed by 2 bases and 0 bases, with 4 bases remaining between them. Germline V gene data show CDR1 as KGHSH and CDR2 as LQKENI. CDR3 sequence: CASSPTVNTEAFF. The CDR3 bases are TGTGCCAGCTCACCAACGGTGAACACTGAAGCTTTCTTT. Looking up the rest from reference TRBV18 and TRBJ1-1 gives the full variable domain: NAGVMQNPRHLVRRRGQEARLRCSPMKGHSHVYWYRQLPEEGLKFMVYLQKENIIDESGMPKERFSAEFPKEGPSILRIQQVVRGDSAAYFCASSPTVNTEAFFGQGTRLTVV.

This clonotype showed up many times. The chain couples TRBV2 to TRBJ2-7; D is perhaps TRBD2 (5 bases). CDR3 length: 13 residues. With 6 bases removed from V and 3 bases from J, the gap between germline ends came to 12 bases. Germline V gives CDR1 SNHLY, CDR2 FYNNEI. Written as DNA, the CDR3 is TGTGCCAGCAGGGAGAGGGCCATCTACGAGCAGTACTTC. Amino acid sequence: CASRERAIYEQYF.

This clonotype has more than one count but fewer than ten. J is TRBJ1-2 and V is TRBV5-8; the D gene is possibly TRBD1 (5 bases). The CDR3 extends over 13 amino acids. V was clipped by 4 bases and J by 9 bases, with 16 bases between them. Per the germline V gene, CDR1 is SGHTS and CDR2 is YDEGEE. CDR3 sequence reads: CASSKDMQSSYTF. DNA of the CDR3: TGTGCCAGCAGCAAGGACATGCAGAGTAGCTACACCTTC. Full variable domain (outside the CDR3, taken from reference TRBV5-8 and TRBJ1-2): EAGVTQSPTHLIKTRGQQATLRCSPISGHTSVYWYQQALGLGLQFLLWYDEGEERNRGNFPPRFSGRQFPNYSSELNVNALELEDSALYLCASSKDMQSSYTFGSGTRLTVV.

The chain recombines TRBV29-1 with TRBJ1-5, with a possible D match to TRBD1 (5 bases). V gave up 4 bases and J gave up 5 bases, with 12 bases separating them. The CDR3 has 13 amino acids. Germline loops: CDR1 SQVTM, CDR2 ANQGSEA. CDR3 sequence reads: CSVGWGRDQPQHF. The CDR3, as DNA: TGCAGCGTTGGATGGGGCCGGGATCAGCCCCAGCATTTT.